This T cell receptor beta chain was recorded in a study of follicular helper T cells after annual influenza vaccination. Data came from immunoSEQ multiplex PCR; TCRdb stores just in-frame clones and leaves some out. Among 6,000 to 8,000 clones listed, approximately 83% were seen once. The V end was cut by 10 bases, the J end by 8 bases, with 27 bases between. CDR1 LNHDA and CDR2 SQIVND come from the germline V gene (reference sequence). The CDR3 is made up of 16 amino acids. Noted time point: 2015-2016 season, 7 days after influenza vaccination. Donors with HIV/AIDS, active malignancy, immunomodulators or active illness were excluded.

The clonotype comes from an adult who received the influenza vaccine. The chain couples TRBV19 to TRBJ2-1; D may be TRBD1 or TRBD2 (7 bases each). Sequenced here: CXCR5+ CD38- circulating T follicular helper cells from blood, sampled 7 days after influenza vaccination. Noted subset: circulating Tfh, non-naive CD4+CXCR5+PD-1+ (ICOS+CD38+ or ICOS-CD38-). CDR3 region: CATSGTVSWGGDEQFF. CDR3 in DNA: TGTGCCACCTCCGGGACAGTCAGTTGGGGGGGGGATGAGCAGTTCTTC.